This T cell receptor beta chain was captured by sequencing in a study of tumor-infiltrating lymphocytes in localized non-small cell lung cancer (dated by TCRdb to the early 2020s). Study-level background: Patients whose samples were collected after neoadjuvant chemotherapy, as well as both smokers and never-smokers and several histologies, were included in the cohort. Each patient contributed resected tumor tissue and uninvolved lung tissue from the same patient, described as non-adjacent to the tumor. Flow cytometry, multiplex immunofluorescence, RNA-seq, exome sequencing and proteomics were applied to the same patients as TCR sequencing, which was one of several integrated assays. The overall ICON cohort was composed of over a hundred surgical patients with localized non-small cell lung cancer whose tumors were resected. The paired tumor versus uninvolved lung comparison of immunoSEQ T-cell fraction included 55 patients. Points the paper makes about the study in general: Consistent with immunofluorescence CD3 counts, TCRbeta sequencing supported greater T cell infiltration in tumors than in uninvolved lung tissue. Because different assays used different pieces of the same tissue, intratumor heterogeneity could not be separated from technical variation. Because assay coverage varied across patients depending on available tissue quantity, TCR sequencing was performed for only a subset of the cohort. The TCR-derived T-cell fraction showed no difference between the flow cytometry-defined immunotypes IM1 (good prognosis) and IM2 (poor prognosis). Recurrence-free survival showed no association with tumor T-cell fraction measured by TCR sequencing (p = 0.61).

A note on this clone: No cognate antigen has been identified for it. The sample holds no much larger clone one base away, and base qualities are not on file.

The T-cell fraction in tumor and uninvolved lung tissue was obtained from TCR sequencing using the immunoSEQ assay. Under the source paper's analysis protocol: For survival analysis, patients were divided into high (upper tertile) and low (lower two tertiles) T-cell fraction groups, which were compared by log-rank test. Paired tumor versus uninvolved lung differences in T-cell fraction were tested with a signed-rank test. As stored in TCRdb, this immuneACCESS dataset retains in-frame rearrangements with V and J assigned. A fraction of the clones does not appear; measured against another copy, unresolved V genes explain less than half of the discrepancy, and the remainder lacks a known reason. V and J calls and clone size follow that table, whereas D and trimming were derived from the DNA. The table for this sample lists fewer than 20,000 clones; under 75% of them were counted only once. Around a tenth of the sample lies in the top ten.

Taken from cysteine to phenylalanine, the CDR3 has 18 residues. Here the CDR3 DNA is all that survives: 54 bases in frame from base 1. Trimming costs V 0 bases and J 0 bases, and their ends lie 15 bases apart. CDR1 and CDR2 are read off the germline V gene as ENHRY and SYGVKD. Enrollment in ICON was initiated in 2016, and the last patient was enrolled in 2018. Fresh tumor and matched uninvolved tissue for in-depth immune analyses, including TCR sequencing, were collected from a subcohort of about 77 patients. DNA for TCR sequencing was isolated from bulk tissue, and no cell sorting was done. The source is a human donor with non-small cell lung cancer. Sequencing was performed on lung tumor tissue. The rearranged chain carries TRBV10-3 and TRBJ2-1, with the D gene too uncertain to name. The bases read TGTGCCATCAGTGAGTCGACCGGGCGAGGTAGCTCCTACAATGAGCAGTTCTTC. It encodes CAISESTGRGSSYNEQFF.